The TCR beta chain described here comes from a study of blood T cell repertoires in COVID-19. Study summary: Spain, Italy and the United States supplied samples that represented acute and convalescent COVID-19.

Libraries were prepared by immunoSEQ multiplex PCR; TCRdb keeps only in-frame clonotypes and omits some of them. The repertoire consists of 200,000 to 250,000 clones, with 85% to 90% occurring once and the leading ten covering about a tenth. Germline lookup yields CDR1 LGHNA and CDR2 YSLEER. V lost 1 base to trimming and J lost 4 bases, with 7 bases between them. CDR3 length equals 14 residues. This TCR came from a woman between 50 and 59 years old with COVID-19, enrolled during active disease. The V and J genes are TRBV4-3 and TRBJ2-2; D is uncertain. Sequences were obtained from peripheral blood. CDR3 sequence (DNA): TGCGCCAGCAGCCAAGTACCGGTCACCGGGGAGCTGTTTTTT. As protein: CASSQVPVTGELFF.